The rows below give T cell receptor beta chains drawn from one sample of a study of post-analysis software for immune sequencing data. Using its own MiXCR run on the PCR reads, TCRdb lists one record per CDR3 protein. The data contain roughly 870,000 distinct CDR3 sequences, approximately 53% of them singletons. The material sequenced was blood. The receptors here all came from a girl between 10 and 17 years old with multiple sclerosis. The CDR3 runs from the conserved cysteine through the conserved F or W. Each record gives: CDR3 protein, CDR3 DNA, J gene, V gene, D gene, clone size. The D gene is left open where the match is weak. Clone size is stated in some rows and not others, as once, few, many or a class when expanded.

CASSYRVGREYEQYF	TGTGCCAGCAGTTACAGGGTCGGGAGGGAGTACGAGCAGTACTTC	TRBJ2-7	TRBV6-5	TRBD2	NA
CASSRPRPAGMGTEAFF	TGTGCCAGCAGCCGCCCCCGGCCGGCAGGGATGGGCACTGAAGCTTTCTTT	TRBJ1-1	TRBV4-2	NA	NA
CSVGTAGTHYGYTF	TGCAGCGTGGGGACAGCCGGAACACACTATGGCTACACCTTC	TRBJ1-2	TRBV29-1	TRBD1	NA
CASSILGQTFSRTDTQYF	TGCGCCAGCAGCATCCTCGGACAGACCTTTTCGCGCACAGATACGCAGTATTTT	TRBJ2-3	TRBV5-1	NA	few
CSAERGGQETQYF	TGCAGTGCAGAGCGGGGGGGCCAAGAGACCCAGTACTTC	TRBJ2-5	TRBV20-1	TRBD2	few
CASSRPRDSVYGYTF	TGTGCCAGCAGCCGTCCCCGGGACAGTGTCTATGGCTACACCTTC	TRBJ1-2	TRBV5-6	TRBD1	NA
CSAGDWVFNMNTEAFF	TGCAGTGCTGGGGACTGGGTCTTTAACATGAACACTGAAGCTTTCTTT	TRBJ1-1	TRBV20-1	NA	NA
CASSLTRSSTQYF	TGTGCCAGCAGCCTCACTAGATCTAGTACGCAGTATTTT	TRBJ2-3	TRBV7-3	NA	NA
CASSEYSRLRGNYGYTF	TGTGCCAGCAGTGAATATAGCCGTTTGAGGGGCAACTATGGCTACACCTTC	TRBJ1-2	TRBV25-1	NA	NA
CASSISSGTTDTQYF	TGTGCCAGTAGTATTTCTAGCGGGACCACAGATACGCAGTATTTT	TRBJ2-3	TRBV19	TRBD2	NA
CASSLAGLAVEEQFF	TGTGCCAGCAGCTTAGCGGGACTAGCAGTGGAGGAGCAGTTCTTC	TRBJ2-1	TRBV7-8	TRBD2	NA
CSVRWKETQYF	TGCAGTGTTAGGTGGAAGGAGACTCAGTACTTC	TRBJ2-5	TRBV20-1	NA	NA
CATSRDLVYEQYF	TGTGCCACCAGCCGGGACTTGGTATACGAGCAGTACTTC	TRBJ2-7	TRBV15	NA	NA
CASSPGGQGPTYEQYF	TGTGCCAGCAGTCCGGGCGGACAGGGGCCAACCTACGAGCAGTACTTC	TRBJ2-7	TRBV28	TRBD1	NA
CASSPPGPIYEQYF	TGTGCCAGCAGCCCCCCGGGCCCAATCTACGAGCAGTACTTC	TRBJ2-7	TRBV7-9	NA	NA
CASSQGGRDYNEQFF	TGTGCCAGCAGCCAAGGTGGCAGGGACTACAATGAGCAGTTCTTC	TRBJ2-1	TRBV4-2	NA	few
CASSFGVIYETQYF	TGTGCCAGCAGCTTTGGCGTAATTTATGAGACCCAGTACTTC	TRBJ2-5	TRBV7-9	NA	NA
CASSGNMALRTEAFF	TGTGCCAGCAGTGGAAACATGGCCCTCCGGACTGAAGCTTTCTTT	TRBJ1-1	TRBV2	NA	NA